These T cell receptor beta chains were read from a single sample in a study of immune evolution from preneoplasia to lung adenocarcinoma. Sequencing was performed with immunoSEQ multiplex PCR; in TCRdb, only in-frame clones are kept and a portion is missing. The sample lists about 6,500 clones, roughly 82% seen once, with 3% to 3.5% in the top ten. Sample: FFPE lung adenocarcinoma in situ tissue. These receptors all come from an older donor with lung adenocarcinoma. Each CDR3 is given with its conserved first and last residue. The D gene is left open where the match is weak. Size values are once, few and many counts, or a class for expanded clones, and some rows have none.

d_call: TRBD2; j_call: TRBJ2-3; v_call: TRBV15; clone_size: few; cdr3_nt: TGTGCCACCAGCTCTTCCAGCGGGAGGTTAACAGATACGCAGTATTTT; cdr3_aa: CATSSSSGRLTDTQYF
d_call: NA; j_call: TRBJ1-3; v_call: TRBV9; clone_size: NA; cdr3_nt: TGTGCCAGCAGCGCGACCTCTGGAAACACCATATATTTT; cdr3_aa: CASSATSGNTIYF
d_call: NA; j_call: TRBJ2-1; v_call: TRBV4-1; clone_size: once; cdr3_nt: TGCGCCAGCAGCCAAGGGGGAAGCTTCTACAATGAGCAGTTCTTC; cdr3_aa: CASSQGGSFYNEQFF
d_call: NA; j_call: TRBJ2-1; v_call: TRBV11-3; clone_size: NA; cdr3_nt: TGTGCCAGCAGAGGGGGAGGGAATGAGCAGTTCTTC; cdr3_aa: CASRGGGNEQFF
d_call: TRBD2; j_call: TRBJ2-5; v_call: TRBV5-6; clone_size: NA; cdr3_nt: TGTGCCAGCAGCCTCGTACTAGCGGTCCAAGAGACCCAGTACTTC; cdr3_aa: CASSLVLAVQETQYF
d_call: TRBD1; j_call: TRBJ2-2; v_call: TRBV10-3; clone_size: NA; cdr3_nt: TGTGCCATCAGGAGGGACAGGGGGCTGTTTTTT; cdr3_aa: CAIRRDRGLFF
d_call: TRBD2; j_call: TRBJ2-2; v_call: TRBV9; clone_size: NA; cdr3_nt: TGTGCCAGCAGCCCTTGGGGGGGCGGGAGGGGTACCGGGGAGCTGTTTTTT; cdr3_aa: CASSPWGGGRGTGELFF
d_call: NA; j_call: TRBJ2-7; v_call: TRBV19; clone_size: NA; cdr3_nt: TGTGCCAGTAGTATTCAGTTCTCCACCTACGAGCAGTACTTC; cdr3_aa: CASSIQFSTYEQYF
d_call: NA; j_call: TRBJ1-3; v_call: TRBV7-9; clone_size: NA; cdr3_nt: TGTGCCACCAGGACAGACTCTGGAAACACCATATATTTT; cdr3_aa: CATRTDSGNTIYF
d_call: TRBD2; j_call: TRBJ2-7; v_call: TRBV11-2; clone_size: NA; cdr3_nt: TGTGCCAGCAGACCCCTCCTAGCGGGAGAGGACGAGCAGTACTTC; cdr3_aa: CASRPLLAGEDEQYF
d_call: NA; j_call: TRBJ2-3; v_call: TRBV5-1; clone_size: NA; cdr3_nt: TGCGCCAGCAGCTTGGTTGGGGTGGCAGATACGCAGTATTTT; cdr3_aa: CASSLVGVADTQYF
d_call: TRBD2; j_call: TRBJ2-3; v_call: TRBV27; clone_size: NA; cdr3_nt: TGTGCCAGCACCGCCCGGGGACTAGCGGGAGGCCCCAACCCCACAGATACGCAGTATTTT; cdr3_aa: CASTARGLAGGPNPTDTQYF
d_call: NA; j_call: TRBJ1-1; v_call: TRBV30; clone_size: NA; cdr3_nt: TGTGCCTGGAGTGGACACTTGAACACTGAAGCTTTCTTT; cdr3_aa: CAWSGHLNTEAFF
d_call: NA; j_call: TRBJ2-3; v_call: TRBV7-9; clone_size: NA; cdr3_nt: TGTGCCAGCACCCCCGTCGCCACAGATACGCAGTATTTT; cdr3_aa: CASTPVATDTQYF
d_call: NA; j_call: TRBJ2-1; v_call: TRBV2; clone_size: NA; cdr3_nt: TGTGCCAGCAGCGGGCTGGACACCTACAATGAGCAGTTCTTC; cdr3_aa: CASSGLDTYNEQFF
d_call: TRBD1; j_call: TRBJ2-7; v_call: TRBV4-1; clone_size: few; cdr3_nt: TGCGCCAGCAGCCAAGACCGGGACAGGGCCTACGAGCAGTACTTC; cdr3_aa: CASSQDRDRAYEQYF
d_call: NA; j_call: TRBJ1-1; v_call: TRBV5-1; clone_size: NA; cdr3_nt: TGCGCCAGCAGTCAAGGCCAGGGCGGCGCTGAAGCTTTCTTT; cdr3_aa: CASSQGQGGAEAFF
d_call: NA; j_call: TRBJ1-5; v_call: TRBV7-8; clone_size: NA; cdr3_nt: TGTGCCAGCACCACTCCGGGCCAGCCCCAGCATTTT; cdr3_aa: CASTTPGQPQHF
d_call: TRBD2; j_call: TRBJ2-7; v_call: TRBV2; clone_size: few; cdr3_nt: TGTGCCAGCAGGAGGACTAGCGGTACCTACGAGCAGTACTTC; cdr3_aa: CASRRTSGTYEQYF
d_call: NA; j_call: TRBJ2-7; v_call: TRBV2; clone_size: NA; cdr3_nt: TGTGCCAGCAGTGAGGACTACGAGCAGTACTTC; cdr3_aa: CASSEDYEQYF
d_call: TRBD1; j_call: TRBJ2-7; v_call: TRBV11-2; clone_size: NA; cdr3_nt: TGTGCCAGCAGCTTGTGGCAGGGGGCTCTAGTCTACGAGCAGTACTTC; cdr3_aa: CASSLWQGALVYEQYF
d_call: NA; j_call: TRBJ2-5; v_call: TRBV30; clone_size: NA; cdr3_nt: TGTGCCTGGAGTGCCGGATTCCAAGAGACCCAGTACTTC; cdr3_aa: CAWSAGFQETQYF
d_call: TRBD1; j_call: TRBJ2-1; v_call: TRBV5-4; clone_size: once; cdr3_nt: TGTGCCATCGCGACAGGGAACTACAATGAGCAGTTCTTC; cdr3_aa: CAIATGNYNEQFF
d_call: NA; j_call: TRBJ2-2; v_call: TRBV9; clone_size: NA; cdr3_nt: TGTGCCAGCAGCCCATCCCGATTTACTCAGAACACCGGGGAGCTGTTTTTT; cdr3_aa: CASSPSRFTQNTGELFF
d_call: NA; j_call: TRBJ2-2; v_call: TRBV6-5; clone_size: NA; cdr3_nt: TGTGCCAGCTGTCGCAATCCTTATGACACCGGGGAGCTGTTTTTT; cdr3_aa: CASCRNPYDTGELFF
d_call: NA; j_call: TRBJ2-2; v_call: TRBV19; clone_size: NA; cdr3_nt: TGTGCCAGTAGTGTGGCAGGGGTCGGGGAGCTGTTTTTT; cdr3_aa: CASSVAGVGELFF
d_call: TRBD1; j_call: TRBJ1-2; v_call: TRBV27; clone_size: NA; cdr3_nt: TGTGCCAGCAGTTTCCTCCCGGGACAGGGCTCCAACTATGGCTACACCTTC; cdr3_aa: CASSFLPGQGSNYGYTF
d_call: TRBD2; j_call: TRBJ2-1; v_call: TRBV19; clone_size: NA; cdr3_nt: TGTGCCACCTCCGGTACTAGCGGGATGGGTGAGCAGTTCTTC; cdr3_aa: CATSGTSGMGEQFF
d_call: NA; j_call: TRBJ2-1; v_call: TRBV7-9; clone_size: NA; cdr3_nt: TGTGCCAGCAGCTTACAGCAGAATGAGCAGTTCTTC; cdr3_aa: CASSLQQNEQFF
d_call: TRBD2; j_call: TRBJ2-1; v_call: TRBV28; clone_size: once; cdr3_nt: TGTGCCAGCAGTCCCTTAGGACTAGCGGGAGACAATGAGCAGTTCTTC; cdr3_aa: CASSPLGLAGDNEQFF
d_call: NA; j_call: TRBJ2-3; v_call: TRBV5-4; clone_size: NA; cdr3_nt: TGTGCCAGCAGCTTAGGGGGTGGATTCACAGATACGCAGTATTTT; cdr3_aa: CASSLGGGFTDTQYF
d_call: TRBD1; j_call: TRBJ2-3; v_call: TRBV4-1; clone_size: NA; cdr3_nt: TGCGCCAGCAGCCCCACTACAGGGGGTGACACAGATACGCAGTATTTT; cdr3_aa: CASSPTTGGDTDTQYF